The 24 T cell receptor beta chains reported below all come from one sample, sequenced in a study of graft-versus-host responses after intestinal transplantation. Method: immunoSEQ multiplex PCR; TCRdb's copy keeps in-frame clones and lacks some. The sample consists of 95,000 to 130,000 clones, less than 95% of them appearing once. For these TCRs, the target antigens are not known. The input for sequencing was unstimulated CD4+ T cells sorted from spleen or lymph node cells, taken before intestinal transplant. The receptors originated from a human donor who received an intestinal transplant.

V usage is TRBV10-3 and J usage is TRBJ2-5; 7 positions agree with TRBD1. V dropped 8 bases and J dropped 5; count of bases not matched to a gene: 5. This CDR3 spans 12 amino acids. The germline CDR1 and CDR2 sequences are ENHRY and SYGVKD. In DNA, the CDR3 is TGTGCCATCGGGGACAGCTGGGAGACCCAGTACTTC. It yields the protein CAIGDSWETQYF.

V gene TRBV14 combines with J gene TRBJ2-1; 8 nucleotides agree with TRBD1. The V gene's germline CDR1 is SGHDN and CDR2 FVKESK. V lost 4 bases, J lost 7 bases, and 12 bases stayed unmatched. The CDR3 contains 16 residues. The CDR3 DNA reads as TGTGCCAGCAGCCCCCGCAGGACAGGGTCTGTAAATGAGCAGTTCTTC. It is translated as CASSPRRTGSVNEQFF.

Regarding this clone: This sample also contains other DNA sequences that code for the same CDR3. This sequence joins TRBV28 and TRBJ2-7; TRBD2 matches 10 bases. This CDR3 region has 15 residues. Germline trimming cut 7 bases from V and 0 bases from J; bases unmatched to any gene: 6. Germline V lookup: CDR1 MDHEN, CDR2 SYDVKM. The CDR3: CASTTSGISSYEQYF. CDR3 sequence (DNA): TGTGCCAGCACCACTAGCGGGATAAGCTCCTACGAGCAGTACTTC.

The chain recombines TRBV19 with TRBJ1-2, with D hard to call. V shed 5 bases and J shed 4 bases, with 8 bases lying between them. CDR1 and CDR2 (germline): LNHDA, SQIVND (reference sequence). This CDR3 has 12 amino acids. The CDR3 region is CASSQDGYGYTF. In nucleotides, the CDR3 is TGTGCCAGTAGTCAGGATGGCTATGGCTACACCTTC.

The chain has TRBV5-5 and TRBJ2-7, with 9 bases aligning to TRBD1. Germline-derived CDR1 and CDR2 are SGHKS and YYEKEE (reference sequence). Losses at the gene ends were 4 bases for V and 6 bases for J; bases not matched to a gene: 2. This CDR3 has 12 amino acids. CDR3 loop: CASSLTGGEQYF. In nucleotides, the CDR3 is TGTGCCAGCAGCCTGACAGGGGGCGAGCAGTACTTC.

This clone was seen only once. The chain couples TRBV19 to TRBJ1-5; possible D gene TRBD1, 6 bases. Germline values: CDR1 LNHDA, CDR2 SQIVND (reference sequence). This CDR3 contains 17 residues. V was trimmed by 4 bases and J by 5 bases, leaving 21 bases between them. CDR3 DNA sequence: TGTGCCAGTAGTAGCATCGCAGGGGATATGTTTTATCAGCCCCAGCATTTT. Its translation: CASSSIAGDMFYQPQHF.

The chain links TRBV29-1 to TRBJ2-4; D is undetermined. Germline V lookup: CDR1 SQVTM, CDR2 ANQGSEA. The CDR3 has 13 amino acids. V was cut by 0 bases and J by 3 bases, with 6 bases left in between. DNA for the CDR3: TGCAGCGTTGAAGACAGGTTCAAAAACATTCAGTACTTC. This gives the protein CSVEDRFKNIQYF. The full variable domain, completed using reference TRBV29-1 and TRBJ2-4, is SAVISQKPSRDICQRGTSLTIQCQVDSQVTMMFWYRQQPGQSLTLIATANQGSEATYESGFVIDKFPISRPNLTFSTLTVSNMSPEDSSIYLCSVEDRFKNIQYFGAGTRLSVL.

This CDR3 reads CASSQGGRSSYNEQFF. In nucleotides, the CDR3 is TGTGCCAGCAGCCAAGGCGGGAGGAGCTCCTACAATGAGCAGTTCTTC. This sequence joins TRBV4-2 and TRBJ2-1; 8 nucleotides match TRBD2. J was trimmed by 0 bases and V by 1 base; bases with no gene match: 2. Germline CDR1 LGHNA, CDR2 YNFKEQ. The CDR3 is made up of 16 amino acids.

This clone was recorded once. The junction departs from the called germline gene at one end, perhaps through a read error. This sample also contains other DNA sequences that code for the same CDR3. CDR3 bases: TGCGCCAGCAGCTTGGGCCTACAGGCTGCCCCAGGCAACACTGAAGCCTTCTTT. This encodes CASSLGLQAAPGNTEAFF. The rearrangement joins TRBV5-1 to TRBJ1-1; TRBD1 is a possible D gene (5 bases). Germline values: CDR1 SGHRS, CDR2 YFSETQ. There are 18 residues in the CDR3.

V gene TRBV5-1 combines with J gene TRBJ2-1; 7 bases align to TRBD1. The trim removed 7 bases at V and 10 bases at J, leaving 11 bases unmatched. Germline V gene sequence: CDR1 SGHRS, CDR2 YFSETQ. The CDR3 has 13 residues. The CDR3 nucleotides are TGCGCCAGCGGCGGTCAGGGGGTTTCCGAGCAGTTCTTC. Protein product: CASGGQGVSEQFF.

The count of this clone is one. The chain combines TRBV4-2 with TRBJ2-1, with TRBD2 identical over 8 bases. Looked up from germline, CDR1 is LGHNA and CDR2 is YNFKEQ. The CDR3 is made up of 14 amino acids. The J segment lost 4 bases and the V segment lost 5 bases, leaving 4 bases of the junction unmatched. In DNA, the CDR3 is TGTGCCAGCAGCGGGACTAGTCGTTACAATGAGCAGTTCTTC. It yields the protein CASSGTSRYNEQFF.

V usage is TRBV28 and J usage is TRBJ1-5; 8 bases align to TRBD1. Germline-derived CDR1 and CDR2 are MDHEN and SYDVKM. The CDR3 covers 20 residues. Trimming removed 3 bases from V and 9 bases from J; junction bases left unmatched: 25. The DNA for the CDR3 is TGTGCCAGCAGTTTCAGGGGGCCTGGCAGTAGCTTAACCTACATCATGCCCCAGCATTTT. The encoded protein is CASSFRGPGSSLTYIMPQHF.

This chain joins TRBV14 and TRBJ2-3; TRBD1 might be the D (6 bases). The CDR3 runs 14 residues. V was trimmed by 6 bases and J by 1 base, leaving 11 bases between them. Germline V gene sequence: CDR1 SGHDN, CDR2 FVKESK. CDR3 protein: CASSWGRGTDTQYF. Here the CDR3 DNA reads TGTGCCAGCAGTTGGGGGCGGGGCACAGATACGCAGTATTTT.

The table lists this clone with a count of one. Here the CDR3 reads CASSFAIAGAETQYF. The CDR3 nucleotides are TGTGCCAGCAGCTTCGCTATAGCGGGAGCAGAGACCCAGTACTTC. The chain carries TRBV11-2 and TRBJ2-5; 9 bases fit TRBD2. The CDR3 has 15 residues. Trimming cost V 3 bases and J 4 bases; bases outside gene matches: 6. Germline V gives CDR1 SGHAT, CDR2 FQNNGV.

In DNA form, the CDR3 reads TGTGCCAGCAGCCCCCGGTTACTCGCTGAAGCTTTCTTT. Encoded protein: CASSPRLLAEAFF. The chain uses TRBV5-6 and TRBJ1-1, with D unresolved. Trimming cost V 4 bases and J 6 bases, with 13 bases left between them. CDR1 SGHDT and CDR2 YYEEEE come from the germline V gene. The CDR3 consists of 13 residues.

The chain employs TRBV5-1 and TRBJ2-5, with 11 positions matching TRBD2. The V gene end was trimmed by 0 bases and the J gene end by 4 bases; junction bases not matched to a gene: 5. This CDR3 contains 16 residues. Per germline, CDR1 SGHRS and CDR2 YFSETQ. The CDR3 loop reads CASSLAGLAGGETQYF. The CDR3 DNA follows: TGCGCCAGCAGCTTGGCCGGTCTAGCGGGAGGAGAGACCCAGTACTTC.

The rearrangement joins TRBV5-1 to TRBJ2-5; 7 bases line up with TRBD1. Germline loops: CDR1 SGHRS, CDR2 YFSETQ. V lost 0 bases and J lost 4; bases outside the gene matches: 9. The length of the CDR3 is 16 residues. CDR3 coding DNA: TGCGCCAGCAGCTTGGACGGCAGGGGGACGGGAGAGACCCAGTACTTC. Its translation is CASSLDGRGTGETQYF.

Worth noting for this clone: A read error may produce the germline difference seen at one junction end. V gene TRBV5-1 combines with J gene TRBJ2-7; D is unresolved. The CDR3 runs to 13 residues. Germline V gene sequence: CDR1 SGHRS, CDR2 YFSETQ. The CDR3 spells CASSLGLYYEQYF. In nucleotides, the CDR3 is TGCGCCAGCAGTTTGGGTCTATACTACGAGCAGTACTTC.

The chain recombines TRBV7-9 with TRBJ1-1; TRBD1 matches at 10 bases. The CDR3 has 14 residues. J lost 4 bases, V lost 3 bases, and 2 bases had no gene match. CDR1 is SEHNR and CDR2 is FQNEAQ in the germline V gene (reference sequence). CDR3: CASSFRTGGTEAFF. The DNA of the CDR3 is TGTGCCAGCAGCTTTCGGACAGGGGGCACTGAAGCTTTCTTT.

This chain joins TRBV18 and TRBJ2-3; D not certain. V gave up 5 bases and J gave up 2 bases, with 5 bases separating them. The CDR3 has 12 amino acids. CDR1 and CDR2 from the germline V gene are KGHSH and LQKENI. In nucleotides, the CDR3 is TGTGCCAGCTCAAAATACACAGATACGCAGTATTTT. Translating it yields CASSKYTDTQYF.

The rearrangement links TRBV7-9 to TRBJ2-7, with 9 positions matching TRBD1. V was pared by 7 bases and J by 0 bases, with 4 bases of the junction left unmatched. The CDR3 length is 14 residues. The germline V gene has CDR1 SEHNR and CDR2 FQNEAQ (reference sequence). The CDR3 sequence is CASTKTGGSYEQYF. The CDR3 DNA sequence: TGTGCCAGCACCAAGACAGGGGGCTCCTACGAGCAGTACTTC.

The chain has TRBV9 and TRBJ1-6; 7 bases are a match to TRBD1. The CDR3 has 15 amino acids. J lost 9 bases, V lost 3 bases, and 9 bases had no gene match. CDR1 and CDR2 (germline): SGDLS, YYNGEE. DNA for the CDR3: TGTGCCAGCAGCGAGTTAGGGGGCGCAGGTTCACCCCTCCACTTT. Encoded protein: CASSELGGAGSPLHF.

The rearrangement links TRBV2 to TRBJ2-2; 7 bases agree with TRBD2. V trimming: 7 bases; J trimming: 1 base; junction bases outside the gene matches: 9. The CDR3 is made up of 16 amino acids. Germline V CDR1 and CDR2: SNHLY, FYNNEI. DNA for the CDR3: TGTGCCAGCATTGGCGAGGGACTACAGAACACCGGGGAGCTGTTTTTT. It encodes CASIGEGLQNTGELFF.

This clone appeared a single time. The J gene is TRBJ2-2, the V gene TRBV4-1; 11 bases are shared with TRBD2. The CDR3 has 18 amino acids. CDR1 MGHRA and CDR2 YSYEKL come from the germline V gene. After removal of 0 bases from V and 6 bases from J, the junction contained 9 bases not matched to a gene. CDR3 DNA sequence: TGCGCCAGCAGCCAAGATTTTCGACTAGCGGGAAACGCCGGGGAGCTGTTTTTT. Residues: CASSQDFRLAGNAGELFF.